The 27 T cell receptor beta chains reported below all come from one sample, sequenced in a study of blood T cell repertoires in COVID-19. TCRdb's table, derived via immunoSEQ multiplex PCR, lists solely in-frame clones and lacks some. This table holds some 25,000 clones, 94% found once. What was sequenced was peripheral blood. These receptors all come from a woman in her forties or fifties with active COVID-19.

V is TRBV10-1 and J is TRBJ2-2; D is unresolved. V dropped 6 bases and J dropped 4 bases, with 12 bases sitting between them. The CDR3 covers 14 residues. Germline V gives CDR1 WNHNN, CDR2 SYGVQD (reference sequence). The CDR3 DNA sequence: TGCGCCAGCAGCGCCCCCGACACCACCGGGGAGCTGTTTTTT. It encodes CASSAPDTTGELFF.

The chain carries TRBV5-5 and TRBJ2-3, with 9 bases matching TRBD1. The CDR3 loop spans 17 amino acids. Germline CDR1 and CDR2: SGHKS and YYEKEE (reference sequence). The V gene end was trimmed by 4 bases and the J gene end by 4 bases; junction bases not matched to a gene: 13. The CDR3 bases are TGTGCCAGCAGCCTTTCAATAACAGGGGGCTCAGCAGATACGCAGTATTTT. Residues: CASSLSITGGSADTQYF.

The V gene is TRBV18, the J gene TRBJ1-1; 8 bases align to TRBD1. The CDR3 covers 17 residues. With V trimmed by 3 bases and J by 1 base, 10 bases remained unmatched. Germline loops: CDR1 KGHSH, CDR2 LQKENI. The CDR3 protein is CASSPPSLGQGNTEAFF. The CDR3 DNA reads TGTGCCAGCTCACCGCCCTCCTTAGGACAGGGGAACACTGAAGCTTTCTTT.

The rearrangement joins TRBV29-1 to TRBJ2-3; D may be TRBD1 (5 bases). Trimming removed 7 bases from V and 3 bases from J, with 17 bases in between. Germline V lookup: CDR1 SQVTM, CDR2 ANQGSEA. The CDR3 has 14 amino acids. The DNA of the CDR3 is TGCAGCGGGTACGAAAGGGGTATAACAGATACGCAGTATTTT. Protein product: CSGYERGITDTQYF.

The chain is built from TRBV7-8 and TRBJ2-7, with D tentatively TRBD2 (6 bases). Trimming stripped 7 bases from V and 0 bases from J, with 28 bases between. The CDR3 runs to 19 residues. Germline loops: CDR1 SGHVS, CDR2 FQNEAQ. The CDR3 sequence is CASTPGRGGLERSSYEQYF. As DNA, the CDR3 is TGTGCCAGCACTCCGGGGCGGGGCGGGTTAGAGAGGAGCTCCTACGAGCAGTACTTC.

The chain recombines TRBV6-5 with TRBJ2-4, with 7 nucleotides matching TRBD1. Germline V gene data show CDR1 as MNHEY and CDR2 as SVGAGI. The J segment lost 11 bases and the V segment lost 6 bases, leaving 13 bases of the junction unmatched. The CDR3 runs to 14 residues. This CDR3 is CASSTYGQASLQYF. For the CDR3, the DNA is TGTGCCAGCAGCACCTATGGACAGGCGAGCCTTCAGTACTTC.

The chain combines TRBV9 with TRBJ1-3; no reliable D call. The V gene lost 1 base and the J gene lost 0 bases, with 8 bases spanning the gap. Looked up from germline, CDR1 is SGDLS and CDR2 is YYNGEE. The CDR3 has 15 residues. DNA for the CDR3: TGTGCCAGCAGCGTATCAGGTAGCTCTGGAAACACCATATATTTT. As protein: CASSVSGSSGNTIYF.

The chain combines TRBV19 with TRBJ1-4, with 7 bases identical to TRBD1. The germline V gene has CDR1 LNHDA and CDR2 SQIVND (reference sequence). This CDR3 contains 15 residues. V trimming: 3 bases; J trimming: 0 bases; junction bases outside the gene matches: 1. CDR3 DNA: TGTGCCAGTAGTATCGGGACAGCAACTAATGAAAAACTGTTTTTT. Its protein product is CASSIGTATNEKLFF.

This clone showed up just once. The CDR3 spells CASSLTGIHMNTEAFF. The DNA of the CDR3 is TGTGCCAGCTCACTTACAGGCATTCATATGAACACTGAAGCTTTCTTT. The V and J genes are TRBV18 and TRBJ1-1; a possible D gene is TRBD1 (5 bases). The germline V gene has CDR1 KGHSH and CDR2 LQKENI. This CDR3 region has 16 residues. Trimming removed 4 bases at V and 0 bases at J, with 15 bases between.

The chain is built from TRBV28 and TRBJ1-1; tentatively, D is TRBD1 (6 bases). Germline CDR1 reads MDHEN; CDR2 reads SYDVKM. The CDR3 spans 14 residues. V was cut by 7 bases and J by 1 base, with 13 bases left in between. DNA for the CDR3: TGTGCCAGCAAGGACGACAGGACGAACACTGAAGCTTTCTTT. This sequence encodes CASKDDRTNTEAFF.

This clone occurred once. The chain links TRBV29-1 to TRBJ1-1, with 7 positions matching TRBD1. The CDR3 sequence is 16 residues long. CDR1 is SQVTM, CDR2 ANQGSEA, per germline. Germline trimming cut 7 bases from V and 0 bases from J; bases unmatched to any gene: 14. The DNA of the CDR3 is TGCAGCGCCGGCCTAAGGCAGGGGGGAATGAACACTGAAGCTTTCTTT. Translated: CSAGLRQGGMNTEAFF.

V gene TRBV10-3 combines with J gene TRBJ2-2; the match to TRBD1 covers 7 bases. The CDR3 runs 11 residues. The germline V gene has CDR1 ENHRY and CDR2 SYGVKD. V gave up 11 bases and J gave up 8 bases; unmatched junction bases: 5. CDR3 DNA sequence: TGTGCCTCAAAGGGACAGGGGGAGCTGTTTTTT. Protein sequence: CASKGQGELFF.

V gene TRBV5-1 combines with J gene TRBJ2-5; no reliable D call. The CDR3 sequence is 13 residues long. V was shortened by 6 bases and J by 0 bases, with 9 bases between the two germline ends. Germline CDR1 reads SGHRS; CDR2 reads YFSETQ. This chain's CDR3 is CASTSDYQETQYF. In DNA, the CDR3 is TGCGCCAGCACCTCAGACTACCAAGAGACCCAGTACTTC.

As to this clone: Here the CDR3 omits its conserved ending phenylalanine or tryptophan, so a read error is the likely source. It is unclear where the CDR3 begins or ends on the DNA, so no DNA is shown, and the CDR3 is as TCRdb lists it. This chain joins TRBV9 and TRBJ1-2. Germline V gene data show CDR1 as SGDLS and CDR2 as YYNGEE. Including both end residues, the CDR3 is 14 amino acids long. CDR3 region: CASSDSRDFVLFSA.

The CDR3 reads CASSPRDGSSYNEQFF. CDR3 nucleotide sequence: TGTGCCAGCAGCCCTAGGGACGGGAGCTCCTACAATGAGCAGTTCTTC. The V and J genes are TRBV7-2 and TRBJ2-1; a possible D gene is TRBD2 (6 bases). Germline V gene lookup returns CDR1 SGHTA and CDR2 FQGNSA. V was pared by 5 bases and J by 0 bases, with 14 bases between. This CDR3 has 16 residues.

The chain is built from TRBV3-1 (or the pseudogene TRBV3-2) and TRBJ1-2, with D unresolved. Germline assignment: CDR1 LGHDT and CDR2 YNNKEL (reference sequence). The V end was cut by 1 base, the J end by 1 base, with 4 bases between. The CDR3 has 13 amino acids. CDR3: CASSQGLNYGYTF. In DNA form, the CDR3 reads TGTGCCAGCAGCCAAGGACTTAACTATGGCTACACCTTC.

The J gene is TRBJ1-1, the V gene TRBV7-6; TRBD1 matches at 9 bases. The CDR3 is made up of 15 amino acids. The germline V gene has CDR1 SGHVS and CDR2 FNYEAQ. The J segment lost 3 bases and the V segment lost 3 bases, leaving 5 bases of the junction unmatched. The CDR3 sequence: CASSFEQGADTEAFF. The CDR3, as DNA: TGTGCCAGCAGCTTCGAACAGGGGGCGGACACTGAAGCTTTCTTT. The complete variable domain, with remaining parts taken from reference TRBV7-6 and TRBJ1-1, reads GAGVSQSPRYKVTKRGQDVALRCDPISGHVSLYWYRQALGQGPEFLTYFNYEAQQDKSGLPNDRFSAERPEGSISTLTIQRTEQRDSAMYRCASSFEQGADTEAFFGQGTRLTVV.

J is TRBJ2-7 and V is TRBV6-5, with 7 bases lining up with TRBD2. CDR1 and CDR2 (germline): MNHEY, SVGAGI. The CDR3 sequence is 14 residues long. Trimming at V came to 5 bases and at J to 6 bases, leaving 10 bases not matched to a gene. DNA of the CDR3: TGTGCCAGCAGTCCCCGGGGGGAGAGTGGCGAGCAGTACGTC. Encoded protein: CASSPRGESGEQYV.

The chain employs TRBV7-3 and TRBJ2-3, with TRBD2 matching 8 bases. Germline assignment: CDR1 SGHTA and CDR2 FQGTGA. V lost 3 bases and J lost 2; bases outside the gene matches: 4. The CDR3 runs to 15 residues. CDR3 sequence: CASSFAGGHTDTQYF. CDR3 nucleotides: TGTGCCAGCAGCTTCGCGGGAGGACACACAGATACGCAGTATTTT.

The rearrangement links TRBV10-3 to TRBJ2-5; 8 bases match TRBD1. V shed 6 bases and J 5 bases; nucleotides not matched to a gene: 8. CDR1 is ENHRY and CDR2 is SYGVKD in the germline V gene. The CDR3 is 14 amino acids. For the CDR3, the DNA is TGTGCCATCAGGCCGACAGGGGAAGAGGAGACCCAGTACTTC. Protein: CAIRPTGEEETQYF.

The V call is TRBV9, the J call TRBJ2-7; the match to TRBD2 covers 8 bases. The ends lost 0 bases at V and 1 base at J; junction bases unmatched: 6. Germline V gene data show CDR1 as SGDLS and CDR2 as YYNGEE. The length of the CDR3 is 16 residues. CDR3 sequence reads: CASSVEPSGRSYEQYF. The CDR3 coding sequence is TGTGCCAGCAGCGTAGAGCCTAGCGGGCGTTCCTACGAGCAGTACTTC.

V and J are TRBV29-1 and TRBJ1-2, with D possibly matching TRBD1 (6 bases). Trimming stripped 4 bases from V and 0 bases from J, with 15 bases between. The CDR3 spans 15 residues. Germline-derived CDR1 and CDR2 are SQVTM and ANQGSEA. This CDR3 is CSVGPEGGANYGYTF. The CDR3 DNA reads TGCAGCGTTGGGCCAGAAGGGGGTGCTAACTATGGCTACACCTTC. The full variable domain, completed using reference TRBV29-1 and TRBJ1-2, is SAVISQKPSRDICQRGTSLTIQCQVDSQVTMMFWYRQQPGQSLTLIATANQGSEATYESGFVIDKFPISRPNLTFSTLTVSNMSPEDSSIYLCSVGPEGGANYGYTFGSGTRLTVV.

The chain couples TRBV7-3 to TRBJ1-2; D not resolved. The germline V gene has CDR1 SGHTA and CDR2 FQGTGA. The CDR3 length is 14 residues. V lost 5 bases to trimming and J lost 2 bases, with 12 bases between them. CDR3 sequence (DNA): TGTGCCAGCAGCCCAGACGGGAAAAACTATGGCTACACCTTC. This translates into CASSPDGKNYGYTF.

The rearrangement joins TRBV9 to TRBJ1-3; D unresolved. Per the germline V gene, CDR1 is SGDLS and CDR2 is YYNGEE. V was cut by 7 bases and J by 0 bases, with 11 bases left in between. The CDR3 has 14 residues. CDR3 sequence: CASAPGSSGNTIYF. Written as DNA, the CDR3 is TGTGCCAGCGCCCCGGGGAGCTCTGGAAACACCATATATTTT.

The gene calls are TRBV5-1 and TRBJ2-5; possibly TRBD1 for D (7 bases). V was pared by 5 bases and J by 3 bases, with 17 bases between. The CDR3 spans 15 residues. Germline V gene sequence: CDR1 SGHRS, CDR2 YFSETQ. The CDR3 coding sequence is TGCGCCAGCAGGTCCCAGGGGGGAAGAGAAGAGACCCAGTACTTC. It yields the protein CASRSQGGREETQYF.

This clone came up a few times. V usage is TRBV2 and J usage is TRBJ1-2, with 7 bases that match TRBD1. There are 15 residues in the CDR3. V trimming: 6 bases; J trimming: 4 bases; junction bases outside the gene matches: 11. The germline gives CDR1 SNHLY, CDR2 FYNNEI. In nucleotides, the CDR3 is TGTGCCAGCAGACCCGCAGGGGGATTAAGCTATGGCTACACCTTC. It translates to CASRPAGGLSYGYTF.

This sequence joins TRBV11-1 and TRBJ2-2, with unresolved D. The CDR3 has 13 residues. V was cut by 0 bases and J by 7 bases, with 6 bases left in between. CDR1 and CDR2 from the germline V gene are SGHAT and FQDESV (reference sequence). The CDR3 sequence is CASSLAWSGELFF. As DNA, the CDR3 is TGTGCCAGCAGCTTAGCGTGGAGCGGGGAGCTGTTTTTT.